The 8 T cell receptor delta chains below were found in one sample sequenced in a study of gamma-delta chains in newborns, infants, children (dated by TCRdb to the late 2010s). The instrument given in TCRdb is Illumina MiSeq. TCRdb reprocessed the public reads with the caller CATT; rows with the same DNA were merged afterwards. The sample has 6,000 to 7,000 delta-chain clones on record, about 2.1% of them singletons. Together, the top ten hold 10% to 15% of the sample. Sequenced material: blood. These receptor sequences come from a child who was a newborn, infant or young child, either healthy, febrile or measles-vaccinated (not recorded which).

The table lists this clone with a few counts. For this DNA, TCRdb reports the protein of a much larger clone, which diverges at residue 3, most likely from a read error; the protein presented here is translated directly from the DNA. The V call is TRDV2, the J call TRDJ3; TRDD3 agrees at 7 bases. Germline V gene sequence: CDR1 GEAIGNYY, CDR2 EKD. This CDR3 is 18 amino acids long. The CDR3 sequence is CARDTVLGSSWDTRQMFF. The CDR3 DNA follows: TGTGCCCGTGACACCGTACTGGGGAGCTCCTGGGACACCCGACAGATGTTTTTC.

Only a few counts were recorded for this clone. The TCRdb protein, from a much larger clone, departs from this DNA's translation at residue 11, likely by read error; the protein shown derives from the DNA. V and J are TRDV2 and TRDJ3, with TRDD3 identical over 8 bases. CDR1 is GEAIGNYY, CDR2 EKD, per germline. The length of the CDR3 is 19 residues. The V gene end was trimmed by 0 bases and the J gene end by 2 bases; junction bases not matched to a gene: 8. This CDR3 is CACDTGGIRSPWDTRQMFF. The CDR3 DNA reads TGTGCCTGTGACACCGGAGGGATACGGAGCCCCTGGGACACCCGACAGATGTTTTTC.

This clone was seen a few times. A read error likely explains why the TCRdb protein, taken from a much larger clone, differs from this DNA's translation at residue 7; the protein shown is translated from the DNA. The gene calls are TRDV2 and TRDJ2; 12 bases fit TRDD3. Germline loops: CDR1 GEAIGNYY, CDR2 EKD. The CDR3 loop spans 18 amino acids. The V and J ends lost 0 bases and 4 bases, in that order; junction bases with no gene match: 8. The CDR3 nucleotides are TGTGCCTGTGACACCGTGAGGACTGGGGGATACTGGACAGCACAACTCTTCTTT. As protein: CACDTVRTGGYWTAQLFF.

This chain uses TRDV1 with TRDJ1; 10 bases are a match to TRDD3. This CDR3 is 17 amino acids long. Germline V gene data show CDR1 as TSWWSYY and CDR2 as QGS. The V and J ends lost 3 bases and 4 bases, in that order; junction bases with no gene match: 11. The CDR3 spells CALGDFRTGGLNDKLIF. The CDR3 DNA reads TGTGCTCTTGGGGACTTCCGTACTGGGGGATTGAACGATAAACTCATCTTT.

This clone was recorded a few times. A read error is likely here: a far larger clone is one base away. Other nucleotide sequences in the sample specify the same CDR3. The rearrangement uses TRDV2 and TRDJ2; perhaps TRDD3 as D (6 bases). CDR1 GEAIGNYY and CDR2 EKD come from the germline V gene. The length of the CDR3 is 14 residues. The germline V and J ends were trimmed by 4 bases and 5 bases, with 13 bases remaining between them. CDR3 region: CACDLLGDTAQLFF. In DNA, the CDR3 is TGTGCCTGTGATCTACTAGGGGATACAGCACAACTCTTCTTT.

This clone has a handful of counts. The protein given by TCRdb reflects a much larger clone and differs at residue 4 from this DNA's translation, likely from a read error; the protein shown is the DNA's translation. The chain couples TRDV2 to TRDJ3; D is unresolved. Germline loops: CDR1 GEAIGNYY, CDR2 EKD. The CDR3 consists of 18 residues. The CDR3: CACGTGGPYSWDTRQMFF. In nucleotides, the CDR3 is TGTGCCTGTGGCACCGGAGGGCCCTACTCCTGGGACACCCGACAGATGTTTTTC.

This clone was recorded many times. A read error may be the cause here, since a much bigger clone is one base away. The sample holds other DNA sequences that translate to the same CDR3. This chain connects TRDV2 to TRDJ2; 12 bases map to TRDD3. CDR1 is GEAIGNYY and CDR2 is EKD in the germline V gene. This CDR3 is 16 amino acids long. The CDR3 DNA is TGTGCCTGTGACAAACTGGGGGATACTTTGACAGCCCAACTCTTCTTT. Its protein product is CACDKLGDTLTAQLFF.

Regarding this clone: Given a much more abundant clone one base away, this may be a read error. This CDR3 is also generated by other DNA sequences in the sample. The chain joins TRDV1 to TRDJ1, with TRDD3 identical over 10 bases. The CDR3 is 17 residues long. The germline V gene encodes CDR1 TSWWSYY and CDR2 QGS. In DNA, the CDR3 is TGTGCTCTTGGGAAGGGTCCTTACTGGGGGATGATCGATAAACTCATCTTC. This gives the protein CALGKGPYWGMIDKLIF.